This record looks at one TCR beta chain sequence and its context. This sample is part of a study of blood T cell repertoires in COVID-19. At the level of the study: Sample material is recorded as cDNA or gDNA derived from T cells, B-cell-depleted T cells, or PBMCs.

Germline lookup yields CDR1 LNHDA and CDR2 SQIVND (reference sequence). V was clipped by 3 bases and J by 6 bases, with 12 bases between them. The CDR3 is made up of 14 amino acids. Original analysis: Amplification of reference gene primers was used by the study to estimate nucleated cell counts. Sequenced by immunoSEQ multiplex PCR; TCRdb stores in-frame clones only, minus some. That table furnishes V, J and clone size, whereas the DNA furnished D and trimming. The data contain approximately 160,000 clones, 84% of them singletons. The receptor's source is a man aged 50-60 years who had recovered from COVID-19. V and J are TRBV19 and TRBJ1-5; possibly TRBD1 for D (5 bases). Input material: PBMCs or T cells enriched from blood (not recorded which). The CDR3 protein is CASSIAGWAQPQHF. DNA of the CDR3: TGTGCCAGTAGTATTGCAGGGTGGGCTCAGCCCCAGCATTTT.